The next 15 T cell receptor beta chains were all read from a single sample in a study of identical twins. TCRdb re-called the 5' RACE reads with MiXCR, one entry per CDR3 protein. The data show fewer than 500,000 distinct CDR3 sequences, 13% to 15% seen once. The sample was also reused in another study, on yellow fever vaccine responses in identical twins.

The specimen sequenced was CD4+ T cells sorted from blood. Receptor source: a woman aged 18-35 years in good health.

This clonotype was detected many times. V and J are TRBV7-9 and TRBJ2-7; a weak D match, TRBD2 (6 bases). CDR1 is SEHNR, CDR2 FQNEAQ, per germline (reference sequence). V was clipped by 2 bases and J by 3 bases, with 14 bases between them. This CDR3 contains 15 residues. The CDR3 bases are TGTGCCAGCAGCTTACCCTTGCGGGGTAGCTACGAGCAGTACTTC. It is translated as CASSLPLRGSYEQYF.

V is TRBV5-1 and J is TRBJ2-5, with D hard to call. V dropped 0 bases and J dropped 1 base, with 10 bases sitting between them. The CDR3 runs to 15 residues. Germline CDR1 is SGHRS and CDR2 is YFSETQ. The CDR3 loop is CASSLVSRVQETQYF. Here the CDR3 DNA reads TGCGCCAGCAGCTTGGTATCCAGAGTCCAAGAGACCCAGTACTTC.

The chain employs TRBV10-2 and TRBJ2-7; D unresolved. V was shortened by 6 bases and J by 3 bases, with 12 bases between the two germline ends. CDR3 length: 13 residues. Germline-derived CDR1 and CDR2 are WSHSY and SAAADI. In DNA form, the CDR3 reads TGCGCCAGCAGCACCGGGTCCTACTACGAGCAGTACTTC. It codes for CASSTGSYYEQYF.

V gene TRBV5-1 combines with J gene TRBJ2-5; 9 nucleotides agree with TRBD2. CDR1 is SGHRS and CDR2 is YFSETQ in the germline V gene. This CDR3 region has 15 residues. The J segment lost 3 bases and the V segment lost 4 bases, leaving 7 bases of the junction unmatched. The CDR3 is CASSPPVAGEETQYF. Written as DNA, the CDR3 is TGCGCCAGCAGCCCGCCCGTAGCGGGAGAAGAGACCCAGTACTTC.

With respect to this clonotype: One junction end disagrees with the germline gene, perhaps due to a read error. The chain is built from TRBV25-1 and TRBJ2-2, with 11 bases lining up with TRBD2. The CDR3 has 14 amino acids. Germline CDR1 reads MGHDK; CDR2 reads SYGVNS. The CDR3 region is CASKTSGNSGELFF. The CDR3 region has the DNA TGTGCCAGTAAGACTAGCGGGAACTCCGGGGAGCTGTTTTTT.

The J gene is TRBJ1-2, the V gene TRBV5-1; D gene ambiguous. The CDR3 is 14 amino acids. Per the germline V gene, CDR1 is SGHRS and CDR2 is YFSETQ. Between the trimmed V and J ends, which lost 4 bases and 4 bases, there was a span of 14 bases. CDR3 sequence (DNA): TGCGCCAGCAGCCCCAGCGGGGAGCTCTATGGCTACACCTTC. Translating gives CASSPSGELYGYTF.

This clonotype was counted at least ten times. The chain is built from TRBV12-3 or TRBV12-4 and TRBJ2-7, with 7 positions matching TRBD1. V shed 5 bases, J shed 3 bases, and the junction held 7 bases outside the gene matches. CDR3 size: 14 residues. CDR3: CASSLDRAIYEQYF. The CDR3 DNA is TGTGCCAGCAGTCTCGACAGGGCTATCTACGAGCAGTACTTC.

This clonotype was seen only a few times. The chain joins TRBV29-1 to TRBJ2-2; D is perhaps TRBD1 (6 bases). Trimming removed 4 bases at V and 4 bases at J, with 10 bases between. The CDR3 totals 13 residues. Per the germline V gene, CDR1 is SQVTM and CDR2 is ANQGSEA. This CDR3 is CSVARGSTGELFF. In DNA, the CDR3 is TGCAGCGTTGCCAGGGGAAGCACCGGGGAGCTGTTTTTT.

The DNA of the CDR3 is TGCGCCAGCATACCTGAAGACAGGGTGTACGTCTTTGAGCAGTTCTTC. Translating it yields CASIPEDRVYVFEQFF. The genes are TRBV23-1 and TRBJ2-1; the match to TRBD1 covers 7 bases. TRBV23-1 is assigned to the ORF class and has an uncertain function. The CDR3 is made up of 16 amino acids. V lost 7 bases and J lost 9; bases outside the gene matches: 18.

This clonotype was detected only a few times. Compared with germline, one end of the junction differs, possibly owing to a read error. The DNA of the CDR3 is TGTGCCAGCAGTGATTCCGGGACCCCGTGCTTC. Translation: CASSDSGTPCF. The chain has TRBV12-3 or TRBV12-4 and TRBJ2-5; either TRBD1 or TRBD2 may supply D (5 bases each). This CDR3 spans 11 amino acids.

The chain uses TRBV24-1 and TRBJ2-2; D call uncertain. Trimming cost V 3 bases and J 6 bases, with 7 bases left between them. The CDR3 totals 13 residues. Germline V lookup: CDR1 KGHDR, CDR2 SFDVKD. The CDR3 bases are TGTGCCACCAGTGATCCGCCGGCCGGGGAGCTGTTTTTT. Translated: CATSDPPAGELFF.

The chain combines TRBV6-5 with TRBJ2-6; the D is unclear. CDR3 length: 17 amino acids. V was shortened by 3 bases and J by 0 bases, with 12 bases between the two germline ends. Germline V gene data show CDR1 as MNHEY and CDR2 as SVGAGI. This chain's CDR3 is CASSYPQVISGANVLTF. For the CDR3, the DNA is TGTGCCAGCAGTTATCCCCAGGTTATCTCTGGGGCCAACGTCCTGACTTTC.

The chain combines TRBV3-1 with TRBJ2-3; 9 bases agree with TRBD1. Germline trimming cut 4 bases from V and 4 bases from J; bases unmatched to any gene: 3. The CDR3 runs 14 residues. Germline CDR1 LGHDT, CDR2 YNNKEL (reference sequence). The CDR3 loop reads CASSRRTGADTQYF. For the CDR3, the DNA is TGTGCCAGCAGCCGCAGGACAGGGGCAGATACGCAGTATTTT.

The chain uses TRBV24-1 and TRBJ1-4; TRBD1 matches 9 bases. The CDR3 is made up of 15 amino acids. Germline CDR1 is KGHDR and CDR2 is SFDVKD. Trimming took 4 bases from V and 7 from J; bases not matched to a gene: 6. The chain's CDR3 is CATSDPGQGIEKLFF. The CDR3 DNA follows: TGTGCCACCAGTGACCCGGGACAGGGAATTGAAAAACTGTTTTTT.

The V and J genes are TRBV10-3 and TRBJ2-3, with D possibly being TRBD1 or TRBD2 (5 bases each). Germline assignment: CDR1 ENHRY and CDR2 SYGVKD. The CDR3 extends over 17 amino acids. Trimming pared 4 bases from V and 1 base from J, leaving 18 bases between. CDR3 nucleotides: TGTGCCATCAGTGCTTACTCGCAGGGAGTCGGCACAGATACGCAGTATTTT. Translating it yields CAISAYSQGVGTDTQYF.